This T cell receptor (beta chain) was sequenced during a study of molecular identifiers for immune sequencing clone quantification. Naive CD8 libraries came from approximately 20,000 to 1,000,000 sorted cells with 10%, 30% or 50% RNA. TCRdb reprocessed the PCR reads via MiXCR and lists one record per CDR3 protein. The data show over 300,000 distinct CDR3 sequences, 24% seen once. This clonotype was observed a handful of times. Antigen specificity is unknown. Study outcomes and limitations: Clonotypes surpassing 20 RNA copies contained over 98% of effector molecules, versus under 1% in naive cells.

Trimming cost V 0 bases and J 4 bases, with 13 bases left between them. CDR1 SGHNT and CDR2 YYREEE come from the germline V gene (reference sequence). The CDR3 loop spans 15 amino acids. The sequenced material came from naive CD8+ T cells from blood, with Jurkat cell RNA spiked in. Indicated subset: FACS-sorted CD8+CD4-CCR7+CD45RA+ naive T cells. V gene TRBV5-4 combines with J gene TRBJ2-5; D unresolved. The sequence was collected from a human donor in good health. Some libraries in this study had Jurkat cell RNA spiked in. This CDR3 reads CASSLDRWELETQYF. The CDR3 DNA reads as TGTGCCAGCAGCTTGGATCGGTGGGAATTAGAGACCCAGTACTTC.